This entry lists 5 T cell receptor beta chains sequenced from one sample in a study of T cell repertoires and HLA-DP antigens. Libraries were prepared by immunoSEQ multiplex PCR; TCRdb keeps only in-frame clonotypes and omits some of them. The sample holds around 70,000 clones; roughly 78% are singletons and the top ten take 1.6%. Their recognized antigens are unknown. Sequenced: CD4+ T cells from PBMCs. The receptors originated from a man aged 60 to 75 in good health and CMV-seronegative.

The rearrangement links TRBV6-5 to TRBJ2-7; D remains ambiguous. The ends were cut back, 2 bases at V and 6 bases at J, with 11 bases in the middle. CDR3 length equals 13 residues. Looked up from germline, CDR1 is MNHEY and CDR2 is SVGAGI. CDR3 coding DNA: TGTGCCAGCAGTTACGAACCTGGCGGCGAGCAGTACGTC. It translates to CASSYEPGGEQYV.

This clone was counted between two and nine times. The chain recombines TRBV14 with TRBJ1-6, with D perhaps matching TRBD1 (5 bases). Germline lookup yields CDR1 SGHDN and CDR2 FVKESK. V dropped 0 bases and J dropped 9 bases, with 12 bases sitting between them. The CDR3 sequence is 15 residues long. CDR3 in DNA: TGTGCCAGCAGCCAAGAAAAAGGGGTCGGTTCACCCCTCCACTTT. Translated: CASSQEKGVGSPLHF.

Details on this clone: At one end, the junction sequence differs from germline, possibly due to a read error. This sequence joins TRBV6-1 and TRBJ1-2, with no clear D. From germline, CDR1 is MNHNS and CDR2 SASEGT. The CDR3 totals 10 residues. The chain's CDR3 is CASSEIVEGF. The DNA of the CDR3 is TGTGCCAGCAGTGAAATTGTGGAGGGTTTC.

This clone was seen only a few times. This chain uses TRBV28 with TRBJ1-1, with 8 bases that match TRBD1. The germline V gene encodes CDR1 MDHEN and CDR2 SYDVKM. With 6 bases clipped from V and 10 bases from J, the junction kept 10 bases outside the gene matches. The CDR3 totals 13 residues. The CDR3 nucleotides read TGTGCCAGCAGGGCCCGACAGGGGCGTGGAGCTTTCTTT. Translated: CASRARQGRGAFF.

This sequence joins TRBV30 and TRBJ1-5, with 7 bases matching TRBD1. The junction had 7 bases not matched to a gene; V was cut back by 0 bases and J by 5 bases. Germline CDR1 is GTSNPN and CDR2 is SVGIG (reference sequence). This CDR3 region has 15 residues. CDR3 loop: CAWSVQGSWDQPQHF. The CDR3 DNA follows: TGTGCCTGGAGTGTACAGGGGAGTTGGGATCAGCCCCAGCATTTT.